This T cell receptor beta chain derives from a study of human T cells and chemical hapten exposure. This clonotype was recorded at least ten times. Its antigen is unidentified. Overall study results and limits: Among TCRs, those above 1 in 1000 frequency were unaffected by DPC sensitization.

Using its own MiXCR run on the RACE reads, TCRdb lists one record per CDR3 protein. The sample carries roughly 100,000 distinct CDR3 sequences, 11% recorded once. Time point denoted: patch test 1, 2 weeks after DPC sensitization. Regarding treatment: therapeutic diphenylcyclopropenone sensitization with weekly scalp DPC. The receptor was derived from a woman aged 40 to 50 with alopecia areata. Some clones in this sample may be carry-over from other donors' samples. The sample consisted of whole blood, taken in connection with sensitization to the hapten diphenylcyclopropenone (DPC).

The CDR3, as DNA: TGTGCCAGCAGCTTAGAGAGTAGCGGGAGATACGAGCAGTACTTC. Translation: CASSLESSGRYEQYF. The V and J genes are TRBV7-2 and TRBJ2-7; 9 nucleotides line up with TRBD2. J was trimmed by 4 bases and V by 1 base; bases with no gene match: 5. The CDR3 contains 15 residues. The germline CDR1 and CDR2 sequences are SGHTA and FQGNSA.